This T cell receptor beta chain was sequenced during a study of T cells in Graves' hyperthyroidism and ophthalmopathy. TCR beta CDR3 regions were amplified from RNA transcripts. Initially, a first-round RT-PCR of the TCR CDR3 employed the HTBI primer set. TCRdb analysed the multiplex PCR reads with MiXCR anew, one entry per CDR3 protein. The repertoire includes around 520,000 distinct CDR3 sequences, roughly 25% of them detected once, and 11% sits in the top ten. The study excluded patients with uncontrolled infection, other autoimmune disease, pregnancy or lactation. Fresh peripheral blood, about 10 ml of it, supplied the PBMCs. Germline V gives CDR1 MNHEY, CDR2 SMNVEV (reference sequence). CDR3 length equals 14 residues. Losses at the gene ends were 4 bases for V and 9 bases for J; bases not matched to a gene: 12.

V and J are TRBV27 and TRBJ2-7; 7 bases match TRBD1. The receptor was isolated from a woman younger than 45 with Graves' ophthalmopathy. Sample: blood. The CDR3 is CASSWGQPALGQYF. CDR3 bases: TGTGCCAGCAGTTGGGGACAGCCTGCCCTAGGGCAGTACTTC.